The TCR beta chain described here comes from a study of T-cell reconstitution after alpha-beta-depleted transplantation in children. Germline loops: CDR1 MNHEY, CDR2 SMNVEV (reference sequence). The CDR3 sequence is 15 residues long. The V segment lost 6 bases and the J segment 5 bases; nucleotides outside the gene matches: 5. This clonotype has more than one count but fewer than ten. The TCRbeta library was prepared with unique molecular identifiers. Each CDR3 protein is one row after TCRdb ran MiXCR on the PCR reads. The table shows about 640,000 distinct CDR3 sequences, with approximately 16% occurring only once.

Sequenced here: PBMCs from the stem cell graft donor, sampled from the stem cell graft. This chain links TRBV27 with TRBJ1-5; 12 positions match TRBD1. This receptor was identified in a human donor who donated a stem cell graft to a child with acute myeloid leukemia. CDR3 DNA: TGTGCCAGCAGAGGGACAGGGGGCATGGATCAGCCCCAGCATTTT. Its protein product is CASRGTGGMDQPQHF.